The present T cell receptor (beta chain) was sequenced within a study of T cell changes during pregnancy in multiple sclerosis. TCRdb's copy holds only in-frame clones and misses some; the assay was immunoSEQ multiplex PCR. The table lists about 60,000 clones, roughly 91% of them singletons. This CDR3 has 14 residues. Per germline, CDR1 SGDLS and CDR2 YYNGEE. V lost 5 bases, J lost 3 bases, and 3 bases stayed unmatched. The receptor's source is a female donor with multiple sclerosis, enrolled in a pregnancy study. Sample: peripheral blood, taken in the second trimester of pregnancy. The chain links TRBV9 to TRBJ2-1, with 9 bases aligning to TRBD1. This chain's CDR3 is CASSGTGSYNEQFF. Written as DNA, the CDR3 is TGTGCCAGCAGTGGGACAGGGAGCTACAATGAGCAGTTCTTC.